Below are 25 T cell receptor beta chains sequenced from a single sample in a study of PD-L1 blockade in urothelial cancer. The protocol was immunoSEQ multiplex PCR, while the TCRdb copy is restricted to in-frame clones and leaves out a portion. The repertoire holds fewer than 130,000 clones, with under 85% as singletons. The sample was PBMCs, taken around atezolizumab (anti-PD-L1) treatment. The receptors stem from a man aged 45 to 65 with urothelial cancer.

V and J are TRBV27 and TRBJ2-1; tentatively, D is TRBD1 (6 bases). The CDR3 spans 15 residues. Between the trimmed V and J ends, which lost 2 bases and 3 bases, there was a span of 11 bases. Germline CDR1 reads MNHEY; CDR2 reads SMNVEV (reference sequence). CDR3 in amino acids: CASSLTWDIYNEQFF. The CDR3 coding sequence is TGTGCCAGCAGTTTAACATGGGACATCTACAATGAGCAGTTCTTC.

The chain employs TRBV9 and TRBJ1-4; D is uncertain. Germline CDR1 is SGDLS and CDR2 is YYNGEE. CDR3 length: 15 amino acids. V was pared by 3 bases and J by 4 bases, with 13 bases between. Here the CDR3 reads CASSATPGVNEKLFF. The CDR3 nucleotides read TGTGCCAGCAGCGCCACCCCCGGGGTTAATGAAAAACTGTTTTTT.

This clone was seen only a few times. The chain uses TRBV11-3 and TRBJ2-3; D may be TRBD2 (7 bases). This CDR3 has 16 amino acids. The V gene lost 5 bases and the J gene lost 4 bases, with 19 bases spanning the gap. From germline, CDR1 is SGHNT and CDR2 YENEEA. As DNA, the CDR3 is TGTGCCAGCAGCGAGGGGGGGCAGTCGCCGTCAGATACGCAGTATTTT. It yields the protein CASSEGGQSPSDTQYF.

V usage is TRBV9 and J usage is TRBJ1-1, with D perhaps TRBD1 (6 bases). Germline CDR1 is SGDLS and CDR2 is YYNGEE. V lost 0 bases, J lost 2 bases, and 17 bases lay in between. The CDR3 spans 17 residues. The CDR3 sequence: CASSVGDLDSYNTEAFF. The CDR3 DNA reads as TGTGCCAGCAGCGTAGGGGACCTGGACAGTTATAACACTGAAGCTTTCTTT.

This clone occurred once. The chain carries TRBV7-2 and TRBJ2-7, with D uncertain. Trimming took 2 bases from V and 3 from J, leaving 8 bases between them. Germline V gene data show CDR1 as SGHTA and CDR2 as FQGNSA. The length of the CDR3 is 13 residues. The CDR3 DNA follows: TGTGCCAGCAGCTTAACTACCTACTACGAGCAGTACTTC. Its protein product is CASSLTTYYEQYF. The variable domain in full, completed from reference TRBV7-2 and TRBJ2-7, reads GAGVSQSPSNKVTEKGKDVELRCDPISGHTALYWYRQSLGQGLEFLIYFQGNSAPDKSGLPSDRFSAERTGGSVSTLTIQRTQQEDSAVYLCASSLTTYYEQYFGPGTRLTVT.

The rearrangement joins TRBV19 to TRBJ2-1; TRBD1 might be the D (7 bases). Trimming removed 7 bases from V and 7 bases from J, with 17 bases in between. This CDR3 spans 14 amino acids. Germline lookup yields CDR1 LNHDA and CDR2 SQIVND (reference sequence). CDR3 amino acids: CASTRGRDENEQFF. In nucleotides, the CDR3 is TGTGCCAGTACTAGGGGGCGGGATGAGAATGAGCAGTTCTTC.

This chain joins TRBV29-1 and TRBJ1-2, with 9 bases that match TRBD1. CDR1 is SQVTM, CDR2 ANQGSEA, per germline. The trim removed 7 bases at V and 6 bases at J, leaving 0 bases unmatched. The CDR3 has 10 residues. CDR3 sequence (DNA): TGCAGCGGGGACAGGGATGGCTACACCTTC. Its protein is CSGDRDGYTF.

The genes are TRBV6-4 and TRBJ2-2; 7 bases align to TRBD1. The germline V gene has CDR1 MRHNA and CDR2 SNTAGT. The V and J ends lost 2 bases and 3 bases, in that order; junction bases with no gene match: 0. CDR3 length equals 14 residues. Here the CDR3 DNA reads TGTGCCAGCAGTGACGGACAGGACACCGGGGAGCTGTTTTTT. Its protein is CASSDGQDTGELFF.

The gene calls are TRBV5-4 and TRBJ2-1, with D tentatively TRBD1 (5 bases). Deletions cut 0 bases from V and 6 bases from J, with 7 bases between. In germline, CDR1 is SGHNT, CDR2 YYREEE (reference sequence). The CDR3 length is 13 residues. The CDR3 coding sequence is TGTGCCAGCAGCTTGGGCAGGGTCAATGAGCAGTTCTTC. Protein: CASSLGRVNEQFF.

There are a few counts of this clone. This chain uses TRBV7-9 with TRBJ1-6, with D possibly TRBD1 on 6 matching bases. V lost 7 bases and J lost 6, with 10 bases in between. Germline V gene sequence: CDR1 SEHNR, CDR2 FQNEAQ (reference sequence). The CDR3 loop spans 13 amino acids. The chain's CDR3 is CASIGQINSPLHF. As DNA, the CDR3 is TGTGCCAGCATTGGACAGATTAATTCACCCCTCCACTTT.

The chain's CDR3 is CASSLAGGVNTGELFF. The CDR3, as DNA: TGCGCCAGCAGCTTGGCCGGGGGGGTGAACACCGGGGAGCTGTTTTTT. The chain couples TRBV5-1 to TRBJ2-2, with TRBD2 identical over 8 bases. There are 16 residues in the CDR3. In germline, CDR1 is SGHRS, CDR2 YFSETQ. Unmatched junction bases numbered 2, after V lost 0 bases and J lost 1 base.

This clone was observed a few times. The chain has TRBV5-1 and TRBJ2-7; the match to TRBD1 covers 7 bases. J lost 3 bases, V lost 4 bases, and 7 bases had no gene match. CDR3 length: 14 amino acids. CDR1 and CDR2 from the germline V gene are SGHRS and YFSETQ. This CDR3 is CASSTGQNNYEQYF. The CDR3 DNA reads as TGCGCCAGCAGCACGGGACAGAACAACTACGAGCAGTACTTC.

This clone was seen a few times. V usage is TRBV28 and J usage is TRBJ2-5, with 8 bases matching TRBD1. Germline V gene lookup returns CDR1 MDHEN and CDR2 SYDVKM. The CDR3 has 14 residues. With V trimmed by 6 bases and J by 2 bases, 5 bases remained unmatched. Here the CDR3 reads CASRAQGGQETQYF. CDR3 bases: TGTGCCAGCAGAGCACAGGGGGGACAAGAGACCCAGTACTTC.

This chain joins TRBV5-1 and TRBJ2-3; D gene ambiguous. Trimming stripped 0 bases from V and 5 bases from J, with 10 bases between. The CDR3 is 14 residues long. Germline CDR1 reads SGHRS; CDR2 reads YFSETQ. CDR3 amino acids: CASSLDSRVDTQYF. CDR3 coding DNA: TGCGCCAGCAGCTTGGATTCTCGGGTAGATACGCAGTATTTT. The complete variable domain, with remaining parts taken from reference TRBV5-1 and TRBJ2-3, reads KAGVTQTPRYLIKTRGQQVTLSCSPISGHRSVSWYQQTPGQGLQFLFEYFSETQRNKGNFPGRFSGRQFSNSRSEMNVSTLELGDSALYLCASSLDSRVDTQYFGPGTRLTVL.

The chain combines TRBV6-1 with TRBJ1-1, with D unclear. Germline V gives CDR1 MNHNS, CDR2 SASEGT. Trimming took 5 bases from V and 8 from J, leaving 21 bases between them. This CDR3 is built from 15 residues. CDR3 sequence (DNA): TGTGCCAGCAGTCCTCAATCAAGGACTGCTACCGAAGCTTTCTTT. Encoded protein: CASSPQSRTATEAFF.

Notes on this clone: One junction end does not reproduce the germline sequence, and a read error may be involved. J is TRBJ2-5 and V is TRBV4-2; D is perhaps TRBD1 (5 bases). The CDR3 is 15 amino acids. Germline V gives CDR1 LGHNA, CDR2 YNFKEQ. CDR3 coding DNA: TGTGCCAGCAGCGAAGAAGGGGCACTCCAAGAGACCCAGTACTTC. This gives the protein CASSEEGALQETQYF.

This chain joins TRBV6-6 and TRBJ1-1; D is ambiguous. Trimming pared 0 bases from V and 9 bases from J, leaving 14 bases between. From germline, CDR1 is MNHNY and CDR2 SVGAGI (reference sequence). The CDR3 extends over 14 amino acids. The CDR3 coding sequence is TGTGCCAGCAGTTACTCGATAGTTACGGGAAAAGCTTTCTTT. This sequence encodes CASSYSIVTGKAFF.

The chain has TRBV5-1 and TRBJ2-1; 16 positions match TRBD2. The V and J ends lost 3 bases and 0 bases, in that order; junction bases with no gene match: 6. The CDR3 runs to 19 residues. Germline lookup yields CDR1 SGHRS and CDR2 YFSETQ. The CDR3 sequence is CASSSGLAGGFSSYNEQFF. CDR3 bases: TGCGCCAGCAGCTCGGGACTAGCGGGAGGGTTCAGCTCCTACAATGAGCAGTTCTTC.

The genes are TRBV27 and TRBJ2-1, with 13 nucleotides matching TRBD2. CDR1 and CDR2 from the germline V gene are MNHEY and SMNVEV (reference sequence). The junction had 0 bases not matched to a gene; V was cut back by 0 bases and J by 4 bases. The CDR3 has 16 amino acids. CDR3 sequence (DNA): TGTGCCAGCAGTTTATCGGGACTAGCGGGGTACAATGAGCAGTTCTTC. Translating it yields CASSLSGLAGYNEQFF.

This clone showed up just once. The chain is built from TRBV7-8 and TRBJ2-5; D not certain. The germline V gene encodes CDR1 SGHVS and CDR2 FQNEAQ. Trimming cost V 1 base and J 5 bases, with 5 bases left between them. The CDR3 sequence is 12 residues long. CDR3 region: CASSLDRETQYF. DNA of the CDR3: TGTGCCAGCAGCTTAGACCGGGAGACCCAGTACTTC.

The gene calls are TRBV5-6 and TRBJ1-1; D gene uncertain. In germline, CDR1 is SGHDT, CDR2 YYEEEE. This CDR3 contains 14 residues. V lost 2 bases and J lost 5, with 13 bases in between. This chain's CDR3 is CASSFRSSQTEAFF. The CDR3 coding sequence is TGTGCCAGCAGCTTTAGGAGTAGTCAGACTGAAGCTTTCTTT.

The chain recombines TRBV7-3 with TRBJ2-1; 10 positions match TRBD2. The trim removed 2 bases at V and 9 bases at J, leaving 4 bases unmatched. CDR3 size: 14 residues. Germline V gene lookup returns CDR1 SGHTA and CDR2 FQGTGA. CDR3 DNA sequence: TGTGCCAGCAGCTTACTAGCGGGAGTAGGTGAGCAGTTCTTC. Its translation is CASSLLAGVGEQFF.

Turning to this clone: Other DNA sequences in the same sample also yield this CDR3. The gene calls are TRBV18 and TRBJ1-2; D might be TRBD1 (6 bases). This CDR3 is built from 13 residues. Trimming cost V 6 bases and J 2 bases, with 10 bases left between them. The germline gives CDR1 KGHSH, CDR2 LQKENI. The CDR3 nucleotides are TGTGCCAGCTCTCCAGACAGGAACTATGGCTACACCTTC. This translates into CASSPDRNYGYTF.

The chain couples TRBV19 to TRBJ2-6, with 7 positions matching TRBD1. V was pared by 7 bases and J by 4 bases, with 13 bases of the junction left unmatched. CDR3 size: 17 residues. Germline CDR1 is LNHDA and CDR2 is SQIVND (reference sequence). The CDR3 DNA reads TGTGCCAGTAAAAGGGGGCGCGGAGCGTGGGGGGCCAACGTCCTGACTTTC. This codes for CASKRGRGAWGANVLTF.

V is TRBV27 and J is TRBJ1-1; D unclear. Trimming removed 4 bases at V and 9 bases at J, with 18 bases between. Germline CDR1 is MNHEY and CDR2 is SMNVEV (reference sequence). The CDR3 contains 14 residues. The CDR3 loop is CASSSSGIRGQAFF. Written as DNA, the CDR3 is TGTGCCAGCAGTTCCTCGGGTATAAGAGGGCAAGCTTTCTTT.